These 27 T cell receptor beta chains originate from one sample sequenced in a study of blood T cell repertoires in COVID-19. Profiling relied on immunoSEQ multiplex PCR, and the TCRdb table lists in-frame clones only, not all of them. This table holds over 150,000 clones, roughly 93% found once. The sample was peripheral blood. The source of these receptors is a man in his late teens or twenties with COVID-19, enrolled during active disease.

On this clone: The junction shows a germline mismatch at one end, possibly a read error. V is TRBV20-1 and J is TRBJ1-4; weak D call: TRBD1 (5 bases). The germline CDR1 and CDR2 sequences are DFQATT and SNEGSKA (reference sequence). The CDR3 covers 14 residues. CDR3 DNA: TGCAGTGCTAGTTTAAGACAGATTAGTGAAAAACTGCTTTTT. Translating gives CSASLRQISEKLLF.

This sequence joins TRBV11-2 and TRBJ2-1, with D perhaps TRBD2 (5 bases). The CDR3 contains 14 residues. V dropped 4 bases and J dropped 9 bases, with 16 bases sitting between them. Germline V gives CDR1 SGHAT, CDR2 FQNNGV. Written as DNA, the CDR3 is TGTGCCAGCAGCTCTTTGAGAGGACTTACTGAGCAGTTCTTC. It yields the protein CASSSLRGLTEQFF.

A single count supports this clone. DNA of the CDR3: TGTGCCAGCACCCTGGACAGTTGGAACACTGAAGCTTTCTTT. This sequence encodes CASTLDSWNTEAFF. The genes are TRBV5-4 and TRBJ1-1, with D possibly TRBD1 on 6 matching bases. V dropped 6 bases and J dropped 1 base, with 13 bases sitting between them. The CDR3 has 14 residues. Germline-derived CDR1 and CDR2 are SGHNT and YYREEE (reference sequence).

The chain employs TRBV29-1 and TRBJ2-7; 16 nucleotides line up with TRBD2. This CDR3 is built from 16 residues. Germline-derived CDR1 and CDR2 are SQVTM and ANQGSEA. After removal of 5 bases from V and 2 bases from J, the junction contained 6 bases not matched to a gene. The CDR3 loop reads CSVTGTSGRDTYEQYF. The CDR3 DNA follows: TGCAGCGTTACCGGGACTAGCGGGAGGGATACCTACGAGCAGTACTTC.

The V gene is TRBV9, the J gene TRBJ1-2, with D possibly being TRBD1 (6 bases). The CDR3 has 15 amino acids. Trimming shortened V by 3 bases and J by 6 bases, and 18 bases separated the two germline ends. Germline CDR1 reads SGDLS; CDR2 reads YYNGEE. CDR3 nucleotide sequence: TGTGCCAGCAGCGCCAACCAGTGGGGGCAGGATGGCTACACCTTC. This gives the protein CASSANQWGQDGYTF. Full variable domain (outside the CDR3, taken from reference TRBV9 and TRBJ1-2): DSGVTQTPKHLITATGQRVTLRCSPRSGDLSVYWYQQSLDQGLQFLIQYYNGEERAKGNILERFSAQQFPDLHSELNLSSLELGDSALYFCASSANQWGQDGYTFGSGTRLTVV.

The chain employs TRBV11-2 and TRBJ2-7, with 7 bases identical to TRBD2. V lost 0 bases and J lost 5; bases outside the gene matches: 7. From germline, CDR1 is SGHAT and CDR2 FQNNGV. The CDR3 consists of 15 residues. The CDR3 sequence is CASSLDGMREHEQYF. The CDR3 nucleotides read TGTGCCAGCAGCTTAGACGGGATGCGGGAGCACGAGCAGTACTTC.

The chain links TRBV20-1 to TRBJ1-6, with 8 bases fitting TRBD1. CDR3 length equals 14 residues. Per germline, CDR1 DFQATT and CDR2 SNEGSKA (reference sequence). The trim removed 3 bases at V and 6 bases at J, leaving 4 bases unmatched. In DNA, the CDR3 is TGCAGTGCTAGTTGGGGACAGGTTAATTCACCCCTCCACTTT. It encodes CSASWGQVNSPLHF.

This chain's CDR3 is CASSQDGNTIYF. In nucleotides, the CDR3 is TGTGCCAGCAGCCAGGATGGAAACACCATATATTTT. The chain employs TRBV5-5 and TRBJ1-3; D is uncertain. CDR1 and CDR2 from the germline V gene are SGHKS and YYEKEE (reference sequence). The CDR3 is made up of 12 amino acids. Trimming pared 4 bases from V and 3 bases from J, leaving 5 bases between.

In regard to this clone: The junction departs from the called germline gene at one end, perhaps through a read error. The V call is TRBV5-1, the J call TRBJ1-4, with D possibly matching TRBD1 (6 bases). The germline V gene encodes CDR1 SGHRS and CDR2 YFSETQ. The CDR3 has 15 amino acids. DNA for the CDR3: TGCGCCAGCAGCGTCGCAGGGGCCGGTAATGAAAAACTGCTTTTT. This encodes CASSVAGAGNEKLLF.

The gene calls are TRBV2 and TRBJ2-1; tentative D call: TRBD1 (6 bases). Germline V gene lookup returns CDR1 SNHLY and CDR2 FYNNEI. Trimming shortened V by 3 bases and J by 0 bases, and 12 bases separated the two germline ends. The CDR3 extends over 16 amino acids. The CDR3 reads CASSDVRGSSYNEQFF. The CDR3 nucleotides read TGTGCCAGCAGTGATGTGAGGGGGAGCTCCTACAATGAGCAGTTCTTC.

This chain joins TRBV10-3 and TRBJ1-1; perhaps TRBD1 as D (6 bases). The CDR3 length is 17 residues. Germline CDR1 is ENHRY and CDR2 is SYGVKD. Trimming took off 7 bases at V and 1 base at J, with 22 bases between the two ends. Written as DNA, the CDR3 is TGTGCCATCAAGGGGGGGGGACCGAACCTACCGAACACTGAAGCTTTCTTT. As protein: CAIKGGGPNLPNTEAFF.

The chain recombines TRBV18 with TRBJ1-5, with D possibly matching TRBD1 (5 bases). Trimming removed 6 bases at V and 7 bases at J, with 16 bases between. The length of the CDR3 is 14 residues. Germline values: CDR1 KGHSH, CDR2 LQKENI. The CDR3 bases are TGTGCCAGCTCCAGGGAGGGCCCCCCCCAGCCCCAGCATTTT. Its translation is CASSREGPPQPQHF.

Details on this clone: Additional DNA sequences in this sample encode the identical CDR3. The J gene is TRBJ2-1, the V gene TRBV5-1; 13 bases match TRBD2. The length of the CDR3 is 15 residues. The ends lost 2 bases at V and 7 bases at J; junction bases unmatched: 3. Germline CDR1 SGHRS, CDR2 YFSETQ. CDR3 sequence: CASSLGLAGVNEQFF. The CDR3 region has the DNA TGCGCCAGCAGCTTAGGACTAGCGGGAGTTAATGAGCAGTTCTTC.

The genes are TRBV6-6 and TRBJ2-3; D gene ambiguous. Trimming cost V 3 bases and J 6 bases, with 4 bases left between them. The CDR3 is made up of 11 amino acids. Germline loops: CDR1 MNHNY, CDR2 SVGAGI (reference sequence). The CDR3, as DNA: TGTGCCAGCAGTTATCGTGATACGCAGTATTTT. This translates into CASSYRDTQYF.

The rearrangement joins TRBV5-1 to TRBJ1-2; TRBD1 agrees at 7 bases. The trim removed 0 bases at V and 8 bases at J, leaving 7 bases unmatched. CDR1 SGHRS and CDR2 YFSETQ come from the germline V gene. CDR3 length equals 14 residues. CDR3 amino acids: CASSLAWQGGGYTF. DNA for the CDR3: TGCGCCAGCAGCTTGGCCTGGCAGGGGGGAGGCTACACCTTC.

The chain employs TRBV6-5 and TRBJ2-1, with D possibly being TRBD1 (5 bases). Germline lookup yields CDR1 MNHEY and CDR2 SVGAGI. This CDR3 has 13 residues. The V end was cut by 6 bases, the J end by 5 bases, with 11 bases between. The CDR3 DNA reads as TGTGCCAGCAGCCGAGACAGAGACAATGAGCAGTTCTTC. Its translation: CASSRDRDNEQFF.

The chain carries TRBV7-2 and TRBJ2-2, with a possible D match to TRBD1 (5 bases). The V end lost 4 bases, the J end lost 4 bases, and 7 bases lay between the germline ends. Germline loops: CDR1 SGHTA, CDR2 FQGNSA. This CDR3 is built from 13 residues. CDR3 DNA sequence: TGTGCCAGCAGCTATCAGGGCACCGGGGAGCTGTTTTTT. Residues: CASSYQGTGELFF.

The chain joins TRBV24-1 to TRBJ2-3; 7 nucleotides match TRBD1. CDR1 and CDR2 from the germline V gene are KGHDR and SFDVKD. The junction had 11 bases not matched to a gene; V was cut back by 5 bases and J by 4 bases. This CDR3 spans 16 amino acids. The CDR3, as DNA: TGTGCCACCAGTGGTAACAGGGGTTTGTTGGCAGATACGCAGTATTTT. This translates into CATSGNRGLLADTQYF.

The chain uses TRBV6-2 or TRBV6-3 and TRBJ2-1; D may be TRBD2 (6 bases). V lost 6 bases and J 6 bases, leaving 39 bases between the germline ends. This CDR3 is built from 22 residues. Per the germline V gene, CDR1 is MNHEY and CDR2 is SVGEGT. The CDR3 DNA reads as TGTGCCAGCAGACCTACAATCCCCGATCCCGCGGGGCCAAACCCTTTCGGCAATGAGCAGTTCTTC. Translating it yields CASRPTIPDPAGPNPFGNEQFF.

The V call is TRBV3-1 (or the pseudogene TRBV3-2), the J call TRBJ2-3; no clear D. CDR1 and CDR2 from the germline V gene are LGHDT and YNNKEL (reference sequence). V gave up 1 base and J gave up 5 bases, with 7 bases separating them. This CDR3 contains 13 residues. The CDR3 reads CASSQGGGDTQYF. The DNA for the CDR3 is TGTGCCAGCAGCCAAGGTGGCGGAGATACGCAGTATTTT.

The rearrangement links TRBV24-1 to TRBJ2-2; D is ambiguous. This CDR3 region has 14 residues. Trimming took 5 bases from V and 5 from J, leaving 11 bases between them. Germline V gene data show CDR1 as KGHDR and CDR2 as SFDVKD. CDR3 sequence reads: CATSGDLGTGELFF. Written as DNA, the CDR3 is TGTGCCACCAGTGGCGACTTGGGTACCGGGGAGCTGTTTTTT.

The CDR3 reads CASSPGGSSYNEQFF. In DNA form, the CDR3 reads TGTGCCAGCAGCCCGGGGGGTAGCTCCTACAATGAGCAGTTCTTC. This chain uses TRBV5-5 with TRBJ2-1; 7 nucleotides match TRBD2. CDR1 is SGHKS and CDR2 is YYEKEE in the germline V gene (reference sequence). V shed 4 bases, J shed 0 bases, and the junction held 4 bases outside the gene matches. The CDR3 has 15 amino acids.

The chain joins TRBV30 to TRBJ1-1; tentative D call: TRBD1 (6 bases). Germline CDR1 GTSNPN, CDR2 SVGIG (reference sequence). The V end was cut by 4 bases, the J end by 11 bases, with 14 bases between. The CDR3 consists of 11 residues. This CDR3 is CAWKASGAAFF. Written as DNA, the CDR3 is TGTGCCTGGAAGGCGTCAGGGGCGGCTTTCTTT.

This chain links TRBV6-4 with TRBJ1-2; D not resolved. The V gene's germline CDR1 is MRHNA and CDR2 SNTAGT. The germline V and J ends were trimmed by 4 bases and 4 bases, with 10 bases remaining between them. This CDR3 has 13 residues. CDR3 in DNA: TGTGCCAGCAGTGTAGACTTTACCTATGGCTACACCTTC. This sequence encodes CASSVDFTYGYTF.

The rearrangement links TRBV15 to TRBJ1-2; D is unresolved. Looked up from germline, CDR1 is LNHNV and CDR2 is YYDKDF (reference sequence). V dropped 2 bases and J dropped 8 bases, with 9 bases sitting between them. CDR3 length: 12 residues. This chain's CDR3 is CATSRSQAGYTF. For the CDR3, the DNA is TGTGCCACCAGCAGATCTCAAGCGGGCTACACCTTC.

The chain combines TRBV11-2 with TRBJ1-2, with 9 positions matching TRBD1. With V trimmed by 4 bases and J by 4 bases, 7 bases remained unmatched. The CDR3 sequence is 15 residues long. CDR1 SGHAT and CDR2 FQNNGV come from the germline V gene. In DNA form, the CDR3 reads TGTGCCAGCAGCTCGGGACAGGGACGGCTCTATGGCTACACCTTC. Its translation is CASSSGQGRLYGYTF.

This chain joins TRBV5-1 and TRBJ2-3; D gene ambiguous. The V and J ends lost 0 bases and 3 bases respectively, with 8 bases between them. The CDR3 covers 14 residues. The V gene's germline CDR1 is SGHRS and CDR2 YFSETQ. The CDR3 nucleotides read TGCGCCAGCAGCTTGGCGAGTTTGACAGATACGCAGTATTTT. This codes for CASSLASLTDTQYF.